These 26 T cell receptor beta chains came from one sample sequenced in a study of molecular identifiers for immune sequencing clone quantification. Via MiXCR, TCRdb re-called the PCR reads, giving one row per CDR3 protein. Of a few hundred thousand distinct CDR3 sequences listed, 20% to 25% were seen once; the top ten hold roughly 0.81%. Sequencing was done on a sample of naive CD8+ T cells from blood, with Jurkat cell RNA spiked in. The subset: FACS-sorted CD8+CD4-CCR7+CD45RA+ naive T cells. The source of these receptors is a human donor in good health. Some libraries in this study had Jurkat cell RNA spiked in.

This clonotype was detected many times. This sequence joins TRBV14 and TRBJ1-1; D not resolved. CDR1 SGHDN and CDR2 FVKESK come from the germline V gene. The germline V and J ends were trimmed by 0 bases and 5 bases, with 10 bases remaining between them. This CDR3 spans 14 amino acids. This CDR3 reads CASSQDIRGTEAFF. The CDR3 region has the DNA TGTGCCAGCAGCCAAGACATTCGGGGAACTGAAGCTTTCTTT.

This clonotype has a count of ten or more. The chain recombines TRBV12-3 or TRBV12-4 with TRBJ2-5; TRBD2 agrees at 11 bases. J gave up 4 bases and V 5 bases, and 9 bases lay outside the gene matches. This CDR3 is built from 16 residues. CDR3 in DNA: TGTGCCAGCAGTCCAATAGCGGGGGGGCCGGTAGAGACCCAGTACTTC. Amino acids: CASSPIAGGPVETQYF.

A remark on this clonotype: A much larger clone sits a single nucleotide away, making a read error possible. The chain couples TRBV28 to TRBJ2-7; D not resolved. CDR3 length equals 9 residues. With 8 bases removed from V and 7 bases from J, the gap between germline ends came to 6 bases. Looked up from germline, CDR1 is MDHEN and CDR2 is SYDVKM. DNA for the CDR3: TGTGCCAGCGGTCGGGAGCAGTACTTC. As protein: CASGREQYF.

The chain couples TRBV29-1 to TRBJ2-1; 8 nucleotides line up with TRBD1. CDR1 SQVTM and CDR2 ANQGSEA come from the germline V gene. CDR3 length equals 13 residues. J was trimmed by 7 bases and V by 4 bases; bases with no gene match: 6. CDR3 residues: CSVVHRGRNEQFF. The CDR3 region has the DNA TGCAGCGTTGTCCACAGGGGGAGAAATGAGCAGTTCTTC.

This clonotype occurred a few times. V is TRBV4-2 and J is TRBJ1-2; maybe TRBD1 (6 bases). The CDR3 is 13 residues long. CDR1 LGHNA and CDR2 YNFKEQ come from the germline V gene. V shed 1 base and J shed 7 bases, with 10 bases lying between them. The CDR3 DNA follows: TGTGCCAGCAGCCAAGGGACAGAGCTTGGCTACACCTTC. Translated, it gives CASSQGTELGYTF.

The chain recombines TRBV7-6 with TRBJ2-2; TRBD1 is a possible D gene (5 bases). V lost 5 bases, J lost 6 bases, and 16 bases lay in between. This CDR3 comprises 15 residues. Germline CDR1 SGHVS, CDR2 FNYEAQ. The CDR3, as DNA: TGTGCCAGCAGCGTGGACATGGAAGAGGCCGGGGAGCTGTTTTTT. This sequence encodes CASSVDMEEAGELFF.

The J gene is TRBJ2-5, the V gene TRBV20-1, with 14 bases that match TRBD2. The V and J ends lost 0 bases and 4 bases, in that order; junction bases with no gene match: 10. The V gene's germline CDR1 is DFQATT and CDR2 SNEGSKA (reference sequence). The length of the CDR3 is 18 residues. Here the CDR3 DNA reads TGCAGTGCTAGAGATCCGGGACTAGCGGGAGTTTTTGGAGAGACCCAGTACTTC. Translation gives CSARDPGLAGVFGETQYF.

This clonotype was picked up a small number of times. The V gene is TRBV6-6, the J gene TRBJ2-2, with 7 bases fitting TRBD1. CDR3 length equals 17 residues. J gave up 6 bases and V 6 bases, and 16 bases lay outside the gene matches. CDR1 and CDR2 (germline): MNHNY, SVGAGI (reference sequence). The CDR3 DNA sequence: TGTGCCAGCAGACCCAATGACAGGGAGTGGAGTTCCGGGGAGCTGTTTTTT. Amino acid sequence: CASRPNDREWSSGELFF.

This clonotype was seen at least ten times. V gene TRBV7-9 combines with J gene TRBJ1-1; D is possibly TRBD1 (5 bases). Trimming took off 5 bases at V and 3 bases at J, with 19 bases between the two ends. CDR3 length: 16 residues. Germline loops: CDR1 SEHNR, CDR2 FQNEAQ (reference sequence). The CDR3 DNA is TGTGCCAGCAGCCGTAGGGACGGCACTCCGGACACTGAAGCTTTCTTT. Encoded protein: CASSRRDGTPDTEAFF.

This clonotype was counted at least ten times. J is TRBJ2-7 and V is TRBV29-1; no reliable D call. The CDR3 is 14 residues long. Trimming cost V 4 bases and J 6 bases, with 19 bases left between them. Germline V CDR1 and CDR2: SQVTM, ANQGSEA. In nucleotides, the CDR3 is TGCAGCGTTGCCCTCCAGGACCTTTGGGGCGAGCAGTACTTC. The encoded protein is CSVALQDLWGEQYF.

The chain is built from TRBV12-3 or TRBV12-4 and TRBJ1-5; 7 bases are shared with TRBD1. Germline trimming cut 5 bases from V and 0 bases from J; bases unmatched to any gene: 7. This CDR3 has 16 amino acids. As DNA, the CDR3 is TGTGCCAGCAGTACGACAGGGATACTTAGCAATCAGCCCCAGCATTTT. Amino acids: CASSTTGILSNQPQHF.

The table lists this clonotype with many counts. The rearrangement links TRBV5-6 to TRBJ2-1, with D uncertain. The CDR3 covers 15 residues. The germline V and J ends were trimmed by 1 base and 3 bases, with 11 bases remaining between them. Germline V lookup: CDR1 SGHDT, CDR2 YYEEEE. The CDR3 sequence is CASSLSQTLYNEQFF. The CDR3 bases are TGTGCCAGCAGCTTGAGCCAGACCCTCTACAATGAGCAGTTCTTC. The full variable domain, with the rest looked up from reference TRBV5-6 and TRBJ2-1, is DAGVTQSPTHLIKTRGQQVTLRCSPKSGHDTVSWYQQALGQGPQFIFQYYEEEERQRGNFPDRFSGHQFPNYSSELNVNALLLGDSALYLCASSLSQTLYNEQFFGPGTRLTVL.

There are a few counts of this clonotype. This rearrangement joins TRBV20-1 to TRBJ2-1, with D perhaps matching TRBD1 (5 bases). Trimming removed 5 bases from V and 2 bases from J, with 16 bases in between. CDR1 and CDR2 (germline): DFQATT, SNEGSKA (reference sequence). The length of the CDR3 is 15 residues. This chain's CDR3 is CSASPVGATYNEQFF. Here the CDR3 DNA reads TGCAGTGCTTCCCCCGTAGGGGCGACCTACAATGAGCAGTTCTTC.

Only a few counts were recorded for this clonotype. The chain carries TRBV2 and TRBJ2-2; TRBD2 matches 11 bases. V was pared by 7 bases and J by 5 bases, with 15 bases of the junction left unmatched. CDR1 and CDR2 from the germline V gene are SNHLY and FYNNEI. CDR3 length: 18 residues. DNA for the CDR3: TGTGCCAGCACTCCCCGGTCGGGGACTAGCGGTATAACCGGGGAGCTGTTTTTT. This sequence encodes CASTPRSGTSGITGELFF.

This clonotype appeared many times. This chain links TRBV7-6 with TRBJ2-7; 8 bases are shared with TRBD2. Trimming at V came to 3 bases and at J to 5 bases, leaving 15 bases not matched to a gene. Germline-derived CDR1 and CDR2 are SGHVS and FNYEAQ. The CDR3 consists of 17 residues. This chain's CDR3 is CASSFRGGRKLPHEQYF. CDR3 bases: TGTGCCAGCAGCTTTCGGGGGGGGCGGAAGCTTCCGCACGAGCAGTACTTC. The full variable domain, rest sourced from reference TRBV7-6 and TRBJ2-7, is GAGVSQSPRYKVTKRGQDVALRCDPISGHVSLYWYRQALGQGPEFLTYFNYEAQQDKSGLPNDRFSAERPEGSISTLTIQRTEQRDSAMYRCASSFRGGRKLPHEQYFGPGTRLTVT.

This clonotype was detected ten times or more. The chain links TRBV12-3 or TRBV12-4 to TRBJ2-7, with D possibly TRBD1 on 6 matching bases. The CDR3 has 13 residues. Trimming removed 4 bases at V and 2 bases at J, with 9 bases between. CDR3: CASSSGHAYEQYF. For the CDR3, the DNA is TGTGCCAGCAGTTCGGGACATGCCTACGAGCAGTACTTC.

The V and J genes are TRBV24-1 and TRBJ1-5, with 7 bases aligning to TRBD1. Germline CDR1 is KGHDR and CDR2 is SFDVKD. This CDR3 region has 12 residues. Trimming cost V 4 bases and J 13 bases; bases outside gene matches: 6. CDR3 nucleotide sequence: TGTGCCACCAGTGAAAGACAGGGTCCTCAGCATTTT. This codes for CATSERQGPQHF.

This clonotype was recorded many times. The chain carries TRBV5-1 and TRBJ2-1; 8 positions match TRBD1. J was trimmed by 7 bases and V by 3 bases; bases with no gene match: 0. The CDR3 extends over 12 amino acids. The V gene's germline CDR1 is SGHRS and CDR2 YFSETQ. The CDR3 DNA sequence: TGCGCCAGCAGCTGGACAGGGAATGAGCAGTTCTTC. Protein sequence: CASSWTGNEQFF.

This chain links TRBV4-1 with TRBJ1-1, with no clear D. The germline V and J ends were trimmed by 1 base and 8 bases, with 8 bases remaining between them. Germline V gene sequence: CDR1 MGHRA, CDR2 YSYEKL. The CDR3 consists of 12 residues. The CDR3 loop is CASSQVSGEAFF. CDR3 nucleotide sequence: TGCGCCAGCAGCCAAGTGTCAGGAGAAGCTTTCTTT.

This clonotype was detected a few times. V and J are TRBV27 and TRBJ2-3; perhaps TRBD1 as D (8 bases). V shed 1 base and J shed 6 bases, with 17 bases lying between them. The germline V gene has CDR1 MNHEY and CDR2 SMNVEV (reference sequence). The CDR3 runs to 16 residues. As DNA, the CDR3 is TGTGCCAGCAGTTTATTATCGGACAGGGAGGGGGATACGCAGTATTTT. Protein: CASSLLSDREGDTQYF.

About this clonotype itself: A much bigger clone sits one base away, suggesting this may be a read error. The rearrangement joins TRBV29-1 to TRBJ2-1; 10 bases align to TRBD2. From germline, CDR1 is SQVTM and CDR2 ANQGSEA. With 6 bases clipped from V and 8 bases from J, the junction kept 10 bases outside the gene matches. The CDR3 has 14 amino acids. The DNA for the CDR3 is TGCAGCGTCGAGCCGGGGCTAGCGGGAGATGAGCAGTTCTTC. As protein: CSVEPGLAGDEQFF.

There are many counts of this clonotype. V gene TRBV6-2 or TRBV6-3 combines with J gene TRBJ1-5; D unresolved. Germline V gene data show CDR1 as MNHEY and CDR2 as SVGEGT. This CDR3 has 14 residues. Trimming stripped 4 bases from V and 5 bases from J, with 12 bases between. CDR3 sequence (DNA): TGTGCCAGCAGTTTCGAAGAAATCGATCAGCCCCAGCATTTT. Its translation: CASSFEEIDQPQHF.

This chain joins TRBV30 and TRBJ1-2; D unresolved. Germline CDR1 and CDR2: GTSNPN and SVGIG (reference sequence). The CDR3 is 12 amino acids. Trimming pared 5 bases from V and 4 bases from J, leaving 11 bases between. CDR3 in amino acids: CAWGRGAYGYTF. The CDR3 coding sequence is TGTGCCTGGGGGAGAGGAGCCTATGGCTACACCTTC. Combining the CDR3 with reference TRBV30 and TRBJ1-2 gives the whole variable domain SQTIHQWPATLVQPVGSPLSLECTVEGTSNPNLYWYRQAAGRGLQLLFYSVGIGQISSEVPQNLSASRPQDRQFILSSKKLLLSDSGFYLCAWGRGAYGYTFGSGTRLTVV.

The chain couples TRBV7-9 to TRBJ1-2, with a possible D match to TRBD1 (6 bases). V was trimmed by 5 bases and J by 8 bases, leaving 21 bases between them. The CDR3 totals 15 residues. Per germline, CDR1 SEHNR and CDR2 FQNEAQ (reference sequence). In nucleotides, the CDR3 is TGTGCCAGCAGCGTAATTAGCCAAAACAGGGACGGCTACACCTTC. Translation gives CASSVISQNRDGYTF.

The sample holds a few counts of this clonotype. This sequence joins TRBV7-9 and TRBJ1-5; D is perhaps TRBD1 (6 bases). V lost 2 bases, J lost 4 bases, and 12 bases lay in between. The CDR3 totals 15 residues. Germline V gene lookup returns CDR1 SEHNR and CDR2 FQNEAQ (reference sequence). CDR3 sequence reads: CASSLWTAENQPQHF. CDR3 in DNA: TGTGCCAGCAGCTTATGGACAGCGGAAAATCAGCCCCAGCATTTT.

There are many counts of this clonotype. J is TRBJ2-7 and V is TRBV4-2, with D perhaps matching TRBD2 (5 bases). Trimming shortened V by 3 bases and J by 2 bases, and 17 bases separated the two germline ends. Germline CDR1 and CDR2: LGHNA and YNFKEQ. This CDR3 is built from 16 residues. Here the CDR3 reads CASSQLGATSAYEQYF. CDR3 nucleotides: TGTGCCAGCAGCCAGCTGGGAGCAACGTCGGCCTACGAGCAGTACTTC.